This T cell receptor (beta chain) derives from a study of identical twins (dated by TCRdb to 2016 to 2017). Study-wide context: The study deep-sequenced TCR alpha and beta repertoires from monozygotic twins, unrelated adults of various ages and cord blood to test whether fetal clonotypes persist. To rule out contamination, replicate twin experiments were performed at different times with different library preparation protocols.

Every donor in the study was a healthy Caucasian. Three pairs of female monozygotic twins, all aged roughly 18 to 29 years, made up the twin cohort. RNA for TCR libraries was isolated from peripheral blood mononuclear cells. The study at large found these results: Fewer insertions were carried by abundant cord blood beta clonotypes, a similar but weaker trend appeared in young adult naive repertoires, and no such trend appeared in memory repertoires. In monozygotic twins, recombination models systematically underestimated out-of-frame TCR alpha sharing, but the models matched the sharing seen between unrelated individuals. Because the same donors could not be followed over many years, the conclusions relied on cross-sectional statistical analysis. Invariant T cells such as MAIT and iNKT could partly confound zero-insertion analyses, although diverse VJ usage argued against such confounding for most clonotypes. Out-of-frame TCR alpha sequences shared between twins showed an excess of low generation-probability sequences compared with coincidental sharing between unrelated individuals. Excess twin sharing in beta out-of-frame sequences was weaker because fewer shared sequences lowered the signal-to-noise ratio.

This clonotype has more than one count but fewer than ten. Its cognate antigen has yet to be identified. There are no base qualities to consult, and no much larger clone falls within one base. Looking up the germline V gene (reference sequence) yields CDR1 SEHNR and CDR2 FQNEAQ. The CDR3 covers 13 residues, taking in both the cysteine and the phenylalanine. This entry keeps only the CDR3 DNA: 39 bases, framed from base 1. Trimming removed 6 bases from V and 8 bases from J; the gene matches leave 9 bases unexplained. Libraries were constructed by 5' RACE. The sequencing machine was an Illumina HiSeq 2000. Template switching introduced a universal primer binding site; the final cDNA contained a unique molecular identifier, enabling accurate counting of TCR cDNA molecules. Specific primers in the conserved constant-segment region were used to synthesize first-strand cDNA for the TCR alpha and beta chains. To control for contamination, every cDNA library was double barcoded, receiving both a SMART-Mk sample barcode and Illumina barcodes. Two successive PCR steps introduced TruSeq adapter sequences along with Illumina sample barcodes. The Illumina HiSeq platform was used with custom primers to sequence TCR alpha and beta cDNA libraries. As for how the authors treated the data: Unique molecular identifiers were extracted from raw reads with MiGEC, and CDR3 positions were determined with MiXCR. For each individual, recombination models were inferred using an EM algorithm with the repgenHMM and IGoR tools. The tcR package in R was used for shared clonotype analysis, with sharing normalized by the product of cloneset sizes. To study raw recombination free of thymic and clonal selection effects, out-of-frame nonproductive sequences were analyzed. TCRdb reworked the public reads: Q25 trimming with fastp, MiXCR clone assembly, productive beta chains retained. Identical CDR3 proteins give one entry, which carries the most common genes and DNA. These V and J calls are TCRdb output, not the study's own analysis. The sample has hundreds of thousands of distinct CDR3 sequences on record, 10% to 15% of them singletons. Together, the top ten hold about 1.5% of the sample.

The same data also went into a second study, on yellow fever vaccine responses in identical twins. That second report states: The T cell response to vaccination in identical twins was reported by the authors to appear partly convergent and partly personalized. Focusing on identical twins, the study followed the T cell clones that responded to the vaccine, and did so with precision.

Sequenced sample: PBMCs. This TCR came from a woman aged 18 to 35 in good health. The rearrangement joined TRBV7-9 to TRBJ1-2, and TRBD1 aligns with 7 junction nucleotides. The CDR3: CASSTRTGGGYTF. The DNA reads TGTGCCAGCAGTACCAGGACAGGCGGAGGCTACACCTTC.